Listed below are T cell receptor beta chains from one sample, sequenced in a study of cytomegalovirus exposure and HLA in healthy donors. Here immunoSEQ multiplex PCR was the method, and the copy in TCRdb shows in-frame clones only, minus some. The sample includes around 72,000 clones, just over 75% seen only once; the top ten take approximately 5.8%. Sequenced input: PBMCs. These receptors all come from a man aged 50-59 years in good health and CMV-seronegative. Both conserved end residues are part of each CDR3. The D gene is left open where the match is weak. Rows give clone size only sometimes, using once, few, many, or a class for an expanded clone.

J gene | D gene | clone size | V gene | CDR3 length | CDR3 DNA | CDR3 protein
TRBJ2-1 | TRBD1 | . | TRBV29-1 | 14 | TGCAGCGTTCATAGACAGGGGGTACTGAATGAGCAGTTCTTC | CSVHRQGVLNEQFF
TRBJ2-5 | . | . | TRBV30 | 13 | TGTGCCTGGAGTCGAGAGGCGGTGGAGACCCAGTACTTC | CAWSREAVETQYF
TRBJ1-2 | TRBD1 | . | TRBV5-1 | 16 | TGCGCCAGCAGCAGGGGACAGGGGGCTTCGTGGTGGGGCTACACCTTC | CASSRGQGASWWGYTF
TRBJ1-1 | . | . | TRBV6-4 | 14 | TGTGCCAGAGAAGAGGGGGACAAACCCCGGGAAGCTTTCTTT | CAREEGDKPREAFF
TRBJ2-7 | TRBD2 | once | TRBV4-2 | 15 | TGTGCCAGCGGAGAAGGGACTAGCGGAACCTACGAGCAGTACTTC | CASGEGTSGTYEQYF
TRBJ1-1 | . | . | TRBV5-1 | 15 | TGCGCCAGCAGCTTGGGAACTGGGGGGGACACTGAAGCTTTCTTT | CASSLGTGGDTEAFF
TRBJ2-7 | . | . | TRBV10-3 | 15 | TGTGCCATCAGTGGGTCGGGCGGGGCAGACTACGAGCAGTACTTC | CAISGSGGADYEQYF
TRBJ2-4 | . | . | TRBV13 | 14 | TGTGCCAGCAGCCCCAGGGAATTGGAAAACATTCAGTACTTC | CASSPRELENIQYF
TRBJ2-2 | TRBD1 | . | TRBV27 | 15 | TGTGCCAGCAGTTTACAGGGACAGCTCACCGGGGAGCTGTTTTTT | CASSLQGQLTGELFF
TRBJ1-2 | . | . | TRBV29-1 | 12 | TGCAGCGCGAGCGGGACACTCTATGGCTACACCTTC | CSASGTLYGYTF
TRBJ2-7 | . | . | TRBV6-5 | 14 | TGTGCCAGCAGGCGCCCGGGGGTCAGGAACGAGCAGTACTTC | CASRRPGVRNEQYF
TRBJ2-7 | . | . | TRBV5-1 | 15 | TGCGCCAGCAGCTTGGTTCCGGGAAGAAACTACGAGCAGTACTTC | CASSLVPGRNYEQYF
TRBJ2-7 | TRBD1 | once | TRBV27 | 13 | TGTGCCAGCAGTCCTGGGGACAGCTACGAGCAGTACTTC | CASSPGDSYEQYF
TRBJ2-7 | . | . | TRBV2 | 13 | TGTGCCAGCGGGCAGACCGCTAATGGGGAGCAGTACTTC | CASGQTANGEQYF
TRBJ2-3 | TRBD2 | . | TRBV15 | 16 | TGTGCCACCAGCAGAGAGGGGACTAGGACCGCAGATACGCAGTATTTT | CATSREGTRTADTQYF
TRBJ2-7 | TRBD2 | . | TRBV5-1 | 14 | TGCGCCAGCAGCGGGACTAGCGGGATGTACGAGCAGTACTTC | CASSGTSGMYEQYF
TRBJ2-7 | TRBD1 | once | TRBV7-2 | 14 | TGTGCCAGCAGTTCCTTCAGGGGGCAGTACGAGCAGTACTTC | CASSSFRGQYEQYF
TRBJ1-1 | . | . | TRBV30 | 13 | TGTGCCTGGAGTGTTAGATGGAACACTGAAGCTTTCTTT | CAWSVRWNTEAFF
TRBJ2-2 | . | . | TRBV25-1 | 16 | TGTGCCAGCAGCCCCGGAGGGGGCGAGAACACCGGGGAGCTGTTTTTT | CASSPGGGENTGELFF
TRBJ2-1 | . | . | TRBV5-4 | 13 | TGTGCCAGCAGCTTGGCCCAGGGAAATGAGCAGTTCTTC | CASSLAQGNEQFF
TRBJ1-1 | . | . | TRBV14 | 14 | TGTGCCAGCAGCCAGCCGGGAATGAACACTGAAGCTTTCTTT | CASSQPGMNTEAFF
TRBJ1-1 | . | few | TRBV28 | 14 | TGTGCCACGCTCCCCTTGCGAATGAACACTGAAGCTTTCTTT | CATLPLRMNTEAFF
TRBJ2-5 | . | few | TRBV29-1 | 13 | TGCAGCGTTTCCAGGGGTAGTGGAGAGACCCAGTACTTC | CSVSRGSGETQYF
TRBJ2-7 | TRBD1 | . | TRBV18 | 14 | TGTGCCAGCTCCCAAACAGGGGGCTCCTACGAGCAGTACTTC | CASSQTGGSYEQYF
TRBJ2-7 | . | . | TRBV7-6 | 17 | TGTGCCAGCAGCCCTCTAATAAGAGGCAGCGAACGCTACGAGCAGTACTTC | CASSPLIRGSERYEQYF
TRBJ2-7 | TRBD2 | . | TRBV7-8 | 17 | TGTGCCAGCAGCTTGAGGAGCCGCTTAGCGGGAGAAAGCGAGCAGTACTTC | CASSLRSRLAGESEQYF
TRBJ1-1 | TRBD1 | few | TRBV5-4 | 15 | TGTGCCAGCAGCTCTACAGGGGGCCGGAACACTGAAGCTTTCTTT | CASSSTGGRNTEAFF
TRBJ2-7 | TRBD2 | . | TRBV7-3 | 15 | TGTGCCAGCAGCTTAATGGCGGGGGATCCCTACGAGCAGTACTTC | CASSLMAGDPYEQYF
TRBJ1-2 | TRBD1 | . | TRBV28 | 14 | TGTGCCACGGAGTGGGGACAGGGTTTCGGCGGCTACACCTTC | CATEWGQGFGGYTF
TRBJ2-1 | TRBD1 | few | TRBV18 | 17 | TGTGCCAGCTCCCTGGCCGCCGGGACAGGGAAGTTCAATGAGCAGTTCTTC | CASSLAAGTGKFNEQFF
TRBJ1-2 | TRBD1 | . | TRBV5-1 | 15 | TGCGCCAGCAGCGGGGGGACAGGGTCTGACTATGGCTACACCTTC | CASSGGTGSDYGYTF
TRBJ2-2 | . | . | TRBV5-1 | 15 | TGCGCCAGCAGCTTGGAGGCAGGGAACACCGGGGAGCTGTTTTTT | CASSLEAGNTGELFF
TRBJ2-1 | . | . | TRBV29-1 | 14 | TGCAGCGTTGCTGGTCCGCCGCTATACAATGAGCAGTTCTTC | CSVAGPPLYNEQFF
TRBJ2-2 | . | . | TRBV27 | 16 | TGTGCCACTCTCAACGGCCTGGGGCCGAACACCGGGGAGCTGTTTTTT | CATLNGLGPNTGELFF
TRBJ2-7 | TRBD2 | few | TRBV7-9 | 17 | TGTGCCAGCAGCTTAGCCACTGGACTAGCGGGAGGGTACGAGCAGTACTTC | CASSLATGLAGGYEQYF
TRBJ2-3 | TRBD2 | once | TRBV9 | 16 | TGTGCCAGCAGCATTCGGGCTAGCGGGGACACAGATACGCAGTATTTT | CASSIRASGDTDTQYF
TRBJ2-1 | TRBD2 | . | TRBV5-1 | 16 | TGCGCCAGCAGCTTGGAGGGTAGCGGGAGGGCCAATGAGCAGTTCTTC | CASSLEGSGRANEQFF
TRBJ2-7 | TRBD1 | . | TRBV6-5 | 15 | TGTGCCAGCAGTTACCGTGAGACAGGGGCCTACGAGCAGTACTTC | CASSYRETGAYEQYF
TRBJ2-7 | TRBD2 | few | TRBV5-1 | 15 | TGCGCCAGCAGCTTTCGTGCGGGAGCTCAGCGCGAGCAGTACTTC | CASSFRAGAQREQYF
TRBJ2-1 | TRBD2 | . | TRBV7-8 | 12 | TGTGCCAGCAGCCCTGGGGGGGATGAGCAGTTCTTC | CASSPGGDEQFF
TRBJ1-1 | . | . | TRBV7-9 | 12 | TGTGCCAGCAGCCCCTACGGCACTGAAGCTTTCTTT | CASSPYGTEAFF
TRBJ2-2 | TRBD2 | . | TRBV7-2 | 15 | TGTGCCAGCAGCTTAGGGGGGGGAAACACCGGGGAGCTGTTTTTT | CASSLGGGNTGELFF
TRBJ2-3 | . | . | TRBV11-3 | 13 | TGTGCCAGCAGAGGGACTAGCACAGATACGCAGTATTTT | CASRGTSTDTQYF
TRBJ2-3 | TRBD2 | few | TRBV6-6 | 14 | TGTGCCAGTTATTCCGGGAGGAGCACAGATACGCAGTATTTT | CASYSGRSTDTQYF
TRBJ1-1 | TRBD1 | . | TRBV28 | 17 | TGTGCCAGCAGTTTAGGCCCCGGGACAGGAGAGAACACTGAAGCTTTCTTT | CASSLGPGTGENTEAFF